This T cell receptor beta chain comes out of a study of cytomegalovirus exposure and HLA in healthy donors. Regarding the study as a whole: The classifier reportedly diagnosed cytomegalovirus status with high specificity and sensitivity. Sequencing had likely introduced a cluster of highly shared sequence variants as an artifact. In an earlier analysis, productive rearrangement rates for most beta V segments clustered near 87% or 30%.

The CDR3 spans 19 residues. Germline V gene lookup returns CDR1 SGDLS and CDR2 YYNGEE. The germline V and J ends were trimmed by 0 bases and 0 bases, with 19 bases remaining between them. Amplification used 60 Vbeta primers and 13 Jbeta primers. This table comes from immunoSEQ multiplex PCR, and its TCRdb copy is limited to in-frame clones, with some not included. In the table there are some 190,000 clones, roughly 82% of which are singletons. A word on this clone: The target antigen is unknown.

The sequence came from a man in his forties in good health and CMV-seronegative. The sample taken for sequencing was PBMCs. The chain combines TRBV9 with TRBJ2-1; D is perhaps TRBD2 (7 bases). CDR3 region: CASSVATGGGGRSYNEQFF. The CDR3 DNA is TGTGCCAGCAGCGTAGCTACCGGAGGGGGGGGTCGCTCCTACAATGAGCAGTTCTTC.